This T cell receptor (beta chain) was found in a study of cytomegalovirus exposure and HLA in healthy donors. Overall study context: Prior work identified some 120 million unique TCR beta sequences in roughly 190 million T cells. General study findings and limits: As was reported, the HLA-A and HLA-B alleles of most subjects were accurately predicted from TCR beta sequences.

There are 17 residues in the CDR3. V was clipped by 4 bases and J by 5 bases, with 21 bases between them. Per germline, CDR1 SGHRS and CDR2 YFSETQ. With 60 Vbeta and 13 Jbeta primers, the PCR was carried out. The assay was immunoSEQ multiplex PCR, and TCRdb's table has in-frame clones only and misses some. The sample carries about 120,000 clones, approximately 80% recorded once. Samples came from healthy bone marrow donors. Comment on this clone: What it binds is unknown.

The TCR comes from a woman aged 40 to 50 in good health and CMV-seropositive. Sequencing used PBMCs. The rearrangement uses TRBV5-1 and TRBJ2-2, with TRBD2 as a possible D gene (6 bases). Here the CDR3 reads CASSKDSPGTSTGELFF. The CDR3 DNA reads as TGCGCCAGCAGCAAAGACTCCCCCGGGACTTCAACCGGGGAGCTGTTTTTT.